Presented here are 31 T cell receptor beta chains from one specimen sequenced in a study of blood T cell repertoires in COVID-19 (TCRdb year 2020). The library was produced with the immunoSEQ multiplex PCR assay. TCRdb obtained this table from immuneACCESS and retained in-frame rearrangements with V and J assigned. These tables miss some clones; where compared with another copy, unresolved V genes account for less than half of the shortfall, and the remainder is unexplained. This sample lists 90,000 to 150,000 clones; about 86% were detected once. Of the sample, about 7.4% is held by the ten largest clones. The specimen was peripheral blood. The source is a man between 65 and 80 years old who had recovered from COVID-19.

The V and J genes are TRBV5-1 and TRBJ2-7; D uncertain. Germline loops: CDR1 SGHRS, CDR2 YFSETQ. The CDR3 has 12 residues. Deletions cut 1 base from V and 9 bases from J, with 11 bases between. The CDR3 region is CASSLTGLLQYF. Here the CDR3 DNA reads TGCGCCAGCAGCTTGACCGGGTTGTTGCAGTACTTC. The variable domain in full, with the rest retrieved from reference TRBV5-1 and TRBJ2-7, is KAGVTQTPRYLIKTRGQQVTLSCSPISGHRSVSWYQQTPGQGLQFLFEYFSETQRNKGNFPGRFSGRQFSNSRSEMNVSTLELGDSALYLCASSLTGLLQYFGPGTRLTVT.

The gene calls are TRBV6-5 and TRBJ1-2; TRBD1 agrees at 7 bases. Germline lookup yields CDR1 MNHEY and CDR2 SVGAGI. This CDR3 comprises 13 residues. V was pared by 11 bases and J by 1 base, with 7 bases of the junction left unmatched. The CDR3 DNA reads as TGTGCCGGGGGGACAGCAGTTAACTATGGCTACACCTTC. Translated, it gives CAGGTAVNYGYTF.

DNA for the CDR3: TGTGCCAGCAGTAGGGGGTGGGGAGAGGGCTACACCTTC. The encoded protein is CASSRGWGEGYTF. J is TRBJ1-2 and V is TRBV6-5, with D tentatively TRBD1 (6 bases). This CDR3 has 13 amino acids. CDR1 is MNHEY, CDR2 SVGAGI, per germline. Trimming took 5 bases from V and 8 from J, leaving 15 bases between them.

This rearrangement joins TRBV5-1 to TRBJ1-2; D gene ambiguous. CDR3 length: 13 residues. Trimming pared 2 bases from V and 3 bases from J, leaving 8 bases between. CDR1 SGHRS and CDR2 YFSETQ come from the germline V gene. In nucleotides, the CDR3 is TGCGCCAGCAGCTTCGCCGGGGACTATGGCTACACCTTC. It encodes CASSFAGDYGYTF. The complete variable domain, with remaining parts taken from reference TRBV5-1 and TRBJ1-2, reads KAGVTQTPRYLIKTRGQQVTLSCSPISGHRSVSWYQQTPGQGLQFLFEYFSETQRNKGNFPGRFSGRQFSNSRSEMNVSTLELGDSALYLCASSFAGDYGYTFGSGTRLTVV.

The V and J genes are TRBV6-5 and TRBJ1-5, with a possible D match to TRBD1 (5 bases). This CDR3 comprises 15 residues. With 7 bases removed from V and 1 base from J, the gap between germline ends came to 14 bases. The germline V gene has CDR1 MNHEY and CDR2 SVGAGI. The CDR3 DNA reads as TGTGCCAGCACTTCAGGACATCCAAGCAATCAGCCCCAGCATTTT. Amino acids: CASTSGHPSNQPQHF.

This clone occurred a few times. J is TRBJ1-5 and V is TRBV30; D not certain. The ends were cut back, 3 bases at V and 0 bases at J, with 12 bases in the middle. From germline, CDR1 is GTSNPN and CDR2 SVGIG (reference sequence). This CDR3 is 15 amino acids long. CDR3 nucleotides: TGTGCCTGGAGCGCCGACGGGTATAGCAATCAGCCCCAGCATTTT. This codes for CAWSADGYSNQPQHF.

The genes are TRBV27 and TRBJ2-3, with D unclear. The CDR3 consists of 14 residues. Deletions cut 5 bases from V and 0 bases from J, with 9 bases between. The germline gives CDR1 MNHEY, CDR2 SMNVEV (reference sequence). The CDR3 here is CASSISPSTDTQYF. Here the CDR3 DNA reads TGTGCCAGCAGTATTTCCCCTAGCACAGATACGCAGTATTTT.

This clone was seen just once. V usage is TRBV29-1 and J usage is TRBJ2-1; D call uncertain. Per the germline V gene, CDR1 is SQVTM and CDR2 is ANQGSEA. Trimming cost V 6 bases and J 15 bases, with 15 bases left between them. The CDR3 has 10 amino acids. Here the CDR3 DNA reads TGCAGCGTGTTTGACTCCGAGTGGTTCTTC. Translation gives CSVFDSEWFF.

V and J are TRBV6-2 or TRBV6-3 and TRBJ2-3; 12 bases match TRBD2. The CDR3 is 16 residues long. CDR1 is MNHEY and CDR2 is SVGEGT in the germline V gene. V shed 4 bases, J shed 7 bases, and the junction held 9 bases outside the gene matches. The CDR3: CASSSGLAGKENTQYF. In DNA form, the CDR3 reads TGTGCCAGCAGTTCCGGACTAGCGGGAAAGGAAAATACGCAGTATTTT.

V gene TRBV7-2 combines with J gene TRBJ2-1; TRBD1 matches at 8 bases. CDR1 SGHTA and CDR2 FQGNSA come from the germline V gene. V trimming: 5 bases; J trimming: 10 bases; junction bases outside the gene matches: 7. The CDR3 is made up of 13 amino acids. The chain's CDR3 is CASSQPDRAEQFF. CDR3 DNA: TGTGCCAGCAGCCAACCGGACAGGGCCGAGCAGTTCTTC.

V is TRBV28 and J is TRBJ1-1, with D unclear. Trimming removed 4 bases from V and 3 bases from J, with 9 bases in between. This CDR3 spans 13 amino acids. CDR1 MDHEN and CDR2 SYDVKM come from the germline V gene. The CDR3 bases are TGTGCCAGCAGTTGGTCGGGGTACACTGAAGCTTTCTTT. Translation: CASSWSGYTEAFF.

The gene calls are TRBV6-6 and TRBJ1-4, with a possible D match to TRBD1 (5 bases). From germline, CDR1 is MNHNY and CDR2 SVGAGI (reference sequence). CDR3 length equals 15 residues. Trimming removed 0 bases at V and 4 bases at J, with 9 bases between. The CDR3 nucleotides are TGTGCCAGCAGTTACTCGACAGAGATTAATGAAAAACTGTTTTTT. It is translated as CASSYSTEINEKLFF.

The chain links TRBV5-4 to TRBJ1-1; weak D call: TRBD1 (6 bases). V gave up 0 bases and J gave up 2 bases, with 8 bases separating them. Germline V gene data show CDR1 as SGHNT and CDR2 as YYREEE (reference sequence). This CDR3 region has 14 residues. The CDR3 reads CASSLDRANTEAFF. The CDR3 coding sequence is TGTGCCAGCAGCTTGGACAGGGCTAACACTGAAGCTTTCTTT.

This sequence joins TRBV5-1 and TRBJ1-3; the D is unclear. V was clipped by 0 bases and J by 1 base, with 8 bases between them. Germline CDR1 SGHRS, CDR2 YFSETQ. The CDR3 is 15 residues long. The CDR3 loop reads CASSLEPQSGNTIYF. The CDR3 coding sequence is TGCGCCAGCAGCTTGGAACCCCAGTCTGGAAACACCATATATTTT.

CDR3: CASSLGPPGNSPLHF. The CDR3 bases are TGCGCCAGCAGCTTGGGTCCCCCGGGGAATTCACCCCTCCACTTT. This chain uses TRBV5-1 with TRBJ1-6; D call uncertain. V was pared by 0 bases and J by 7 bases, with 11 bases between. This CDR3 comprises 15 residues. The germline gives CDR1 SGHRS, CDR2 YFSETQ.

CDR3 in amino acids: CSASYIGGSYNEQFF. For the CDR3, the DNA is TGCAGTGCTAGTTATATCGGGGGCTCCTACAATGAGCAGTTCTTC. J is TRBJ2-1 and V is TRBV20-1, with D possibly matching TRBD2 (6 bases). The V and J ends lost 3 bases and 0 bases respectively, with 12 bases between them. CDR1 DFQATT and CDR2 SNEGSKA come from the germline V gene (reference sequence). The CDR3 spans 15 residues.

The CDR3 spells CASSLGVITITYEQYF. The CDR3 nucleotides are TGCGCCAGCAGCTTGGGGGTGATAACTATAACCTACGAGCAGTACTTC. The gene calls are TRBV5-1 and TRBJ2-7; D is undetermined. The CDR3 has 16 amino acids. Trimming shortened V by 0 bases and J by 2 bases, and 15 bases separated the two germline ends. Germline V CDR1 and CDR2: SGHRS, YFSETQ.

This clone appeared a few times. The J gene is TRBJ2-1, the V gene TRBV5-1, with TRBD2 as a possible D gene (6 bases). CDR3 length equals 16 residues. Trimming stripped 2 bases from V and 0 bases from J, with 12 bases between. Germline lookup yields CDR1 SGHRS and CDR2 YFSETQ. The CDR3 nucleotides read TGCGCCAGCAGCTTCTCGGGGGTGGGCTCCTACAATGAGCAGTTCTTC. It encodes CASSFSGVGSYNEQFF.

As regards this clone: Other DNA sequences in the same sample also yield this CDR3. The genes are TRBV28 and TRBJ1-1; 8 nucleotides agree with TRBD1. The CDR3 consists of 15 residues. V lost 1 base, J lost 6 bases, and 7 bases stayed unmatched. Germline V gene data show CDR1 as MDHEN and CDR2 as SYDVKM. CDR3 nucleotides: TGTGCCAGCAGTTTATCCGGGACAGGAGTACCTGAAGCTTTCTTT. Translated, it gives CASSLSGTGVPEAFF.

Turning to this clone: One junction end disagrees with the germline gene, perhaps due to a read error. The chain joins TRBV27 to TRBJ1-3; a possible D gene is TRBD1 (5 bases). Germline V gene data show CDR1 as MNHEY and CDR2 as SMNVEV (reference sequence). The CDR3 contains 11 residues. The CDR3 coding sequence is TGTGCCAGCGGGCAGGGAAATACCATATATTTT. It specifies CASGQGNTIYF.

The chain employs TRBV9 and TRBJ2-1; the D gene is possibly TRBD1 (6 bases). Per germline, CDR1 SGDLS and CDR2 YYNGEE. There are 15 residues in the CDR3. The V end was cut by 3 bases, the J end by 0 bases, with 10 bases between. CDR3 sequence reads: CASSEGDGSYNEQFF. Here the CDR3 DNA reads TGTGCCAGCAGCGAGGGGGATGGCTCCTACAATGAGCAGTTCTTC.

The chain has TRBV5-1 and TRBJ1-1; 9 bases line up with TRBD1. The CDR3 has 15 residues. The J segment lost 2 bases and the V segment lost 4 bases, leaving 6 bases of the junction unmatched. Germline V gene sequence: CDR1 SGHRS, CDR2 YFSETQ. As DNA, the CDR3 is TGCGCCAGCAGCGCGCGGACAGGGGTAAACACTGAAGCTTTCTTT. It specifies CASSARTGVNTEAFF.

The chain employs TRBV4-3 and TRBJ1-5, with a tentative D call TRBD1 (6 bases). The CDR3 extends over 14 amino acids. Per the germline V gene, CDR1 is LGHNA and CDR2 is YSLEER. Trimming stripped 0 bases from V and 9 bases from J, with 12 bases between. The CDR3 protein is CASSQETGGGPQHF. The CDR3 DNA follows: TGCGCCAGCAGCCAAGAGACAGGTGGGGGGCCCCAGCATTTT.

V usage is TRBV3-1 (or the pseudogene TRBV3-2) and J usage is TRBJ1-2; possibly TRBD1 for D (6 bases). Between the trimmed V and J ends, which lost 5 bases and 3 bases, there was a span of 10 bases. This CDR3 region has 13 residues. Germline V gives CDR1 LGHDT, CDR2 YNNKEL (reference sequence). The CDR3 is CASSGTGYYGYTF. CDR3 nucleotide sequence: TGTGCCAGCAGCGGAACAGGGTACTATGGCTACACCTTC.

The chain couples TRBV5-1 to TRBJ2-5, with D tentatively TRBD1 (5 bases). The ends were cut back, 4 bases at V and 1 base at J, with 11 bases in the middle. The CDR3 runs 14 residues. The germline V gene encodes CDR1 SGHRS and CDR2 YFSETQ. CDR3 amino acids: CASSPDIRQETQYF. The CDR3 DNA reads as TGCGCCAGCAGCCCGGACATCCGCCAAGAGACCCAGTACTTC.

The chain couples TRBV7-2 to TRBJ2-3, with D possibly matching TRBD1 (7 bases). The CDR3 is 16 amino acids. Per germline, CDR1 SGHTA and CDR2 FQGNSA. The V end was cut by 1 base, the J end by 3 bases, with 14 bases between. This CDR3 is CASSLVGGGATDTQYF. For the CDR3, the DNA is TGTGCCAGCAGCTTAGTAGGAGGGGGCGCGACAGATACGCAGTATTTT.

The chain carries TRBV5-1 and TRBJ2-5; weak D call: TRBD1 (5 bases). This CDR3 spans 13 amino acids. Germline CDR1 is SGHRS and CDR2 is YFSETQ. Trimming cost V 2 bases and J 3 bases, with 8 bases left between them. The CDR3 nucleotides read TGCGCCAGCAGCTTTGAAGGGGAAGAGACCCAGTACTTC. This gives the protein CASSFEGEETQYF.

This chain joins TRBV28 and TRBJ1-5, with unresolved D. V was pared by 6 bases and J by 9 bases, with 12 bases between. Germline V gene data show CDR1 as MDHEN and CDR2 as SYDVKM. This CDR3 comprises 12 residues. CDR3 sequence: CASRSRGRPQHF. CDR3 in DNA: TGTGCCAGCAGGTCTCGGGGAAGGCCCCAGCATTTT.

This chain links TRBV28 with TRBJ2-3; 14 nucleotides line up with TRBD2. V trimming: 6 bases; J trimming: 9 bases; junction bases outside the gene matches: 8. This CDR3 comprises 15 residues. Germline V gene lookup returns CDR1 MDHEN and CDR2 SYDVKM. The CDR3 loop reads CASSPPGLAGETQYF. CDR3 nucleotides: TGTGCCAGCAGCCCCCCGGGACTAGCGGGAGAGACGCAGTATTTT.

This chain links TRBV7-3 with TRBJ2-1, with 7 bases fitting TRBD1. The CDR3 runs to 14 residues. Germline values: CDR1 SGHTA, CDR2 FQGTGA. The ends lost 5 bases at V and 1 base at J; junction bases unmatched: 2. This CDR3 reads CASSRQGSYNEQFF. CDR3 nucleotides: TGTGCCAGCAGCCGACAGGGATCCTACAATGAGCAGTTCTTC.

This clone has only one observation. This rearrangement joins TRBV2 to TRBJ2-5; TRBD1 might be the D (6 bases). The CDR3 consists of 14 residues. V was cut by 5 bases and J by 1 base, with 11 bases left in between. In germline, CDR1 is SNHLY, CDR2 FYNNEI. This chain's CDR3 is CASSFQGSQETQYF. For the CDR3, the DNA is TGTGCCAGCAGTTTCCAGGGGAGCCAAGAGACCCAGTACTTC.